Sequencing of this TCR beta chain was carried out in a study of cytomegalovirus exposure and HLA in healthy donors. General study points: Prior analysis indicated that the majority of TCR beta V segments exhibited productivity approximately 90% or approximately 30% of the time. Later on, analysis showed that most CMV-associated TCR beta chains appeared to be HLA-restricted. In a later analysis, HLA-associated beta chains showed higher expansion and lower generation probabilities than comparable chains.

Germline CDR1 SGDLS, CDR2 YYNGEE. This CDR3 region has 14 residues. After removal of 4 bases from V and 1 base from J, the junction contained 3 bases not matched to a gene. Both 60 Vbeta primers and 13 Jbeta primers went into the PCR. Authors' data handling: Later analysis identified 88 million or so unique TCR beta chains, 9 million to 12 million shared. Libraries were prepared by immunoSEQ multiplex PCR; TCRdb keeps only in-frame clonotypes and omits some of them. The V and J calls and clone size were taken over from that table, and D and trimming were inferred from the DNA. The sample contains fewer than 200,000 clones, under 75% of which appear only once. In this sample, this clone turned up once. Its antigen is still unknown.

The genes are TRBV9 and TRBJ1-2, with TRBD1 matching over 8 bases. The sequence came from a man aged 35-49 years in good health and CMV-seropositive. Sequenced material: PBMCs. This CDR3 reads CASSPTGVNYGYTF. The CDR3 DNA reads TGTGCCAGCAGCCCGACAGGGGTTAACTATGGCTACACCTTC.